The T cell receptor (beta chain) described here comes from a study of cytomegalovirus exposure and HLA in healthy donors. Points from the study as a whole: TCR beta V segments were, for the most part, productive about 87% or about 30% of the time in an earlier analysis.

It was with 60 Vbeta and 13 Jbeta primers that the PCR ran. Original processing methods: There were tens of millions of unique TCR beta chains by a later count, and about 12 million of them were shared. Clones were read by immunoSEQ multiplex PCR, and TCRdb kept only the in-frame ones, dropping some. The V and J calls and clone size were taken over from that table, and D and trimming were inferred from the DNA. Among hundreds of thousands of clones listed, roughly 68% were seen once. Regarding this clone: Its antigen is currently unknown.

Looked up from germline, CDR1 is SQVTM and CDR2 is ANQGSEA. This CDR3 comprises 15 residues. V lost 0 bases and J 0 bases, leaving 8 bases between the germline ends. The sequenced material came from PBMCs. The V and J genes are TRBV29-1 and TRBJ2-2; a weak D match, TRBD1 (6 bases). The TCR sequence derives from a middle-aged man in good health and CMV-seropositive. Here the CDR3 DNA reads TGCAGCGTTGAAGACTGGGACACGAACACCGGGGAGCTGTTTTTT. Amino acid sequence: CSVEDWDTNTGELFF.